A single sample gave rise to the 17 T cell receptor beta chains below, sequenced in a study of shared clonotypes between healthy human individuals. Using immunoSEQ multiplex PCR, the repertoire was profiled, and TCRdb retains in-frame clones only, with some absent. The sample comprises about 1.4 million clones, around 97% of which are singletons, and roughly 1.1% rests with the top ten. Sequenced material: naive CD4+ T cells sorted from blood. Subset in this sample: CD45RA+ positively selected. These TCRs come from a man younger than 45 in good health.

The J gene is TRBJ1-3, the V gene TRBV9; TRBD1 is a possible D gene (5 bases). The V and J ends lost 2 bases and 0 bases respectively, with 12 bases between them. The germline V gene has CDR1 SGDLS and CDR2 YYNGEE. The CDR3 is 16 amino acids. The CDR3 loop reads CASSVRSGHSGNTIYF. CDR3 bases: TGTGCCAGCAGCGTGAGATCAGGGCACTCTGGAAACACCATATATTTT.

The chain joins TRBV7-3 to TRBJ2-2; tentative D call: TRBD2 (5 bases). Germline lookup yields CDR1 SGHTA and CDR2 FQGTGA. Trimming stripped 4 bases from V and 2 bases from J, with 11 bases between. CDR3 length equals 15 residues. CDR3 DNA sequence: TGTGCCAGCAGCTCCGGGGTAGCCAACACCGGGGAGCTGTTTTTT. Translating it yields CASSSGVANTGELFF.

The chain links TRBV27 to TRBJ2-2, with D possibly TRBD2 on 6 matching bases. There are 16 residues in the CDR3. Germline V gene data show CDR1 as MNHEY and CDR2 as SMNVEV (reference sequence). V was clipped by 3 bases and J by 6 bases, with 17 bases between them. CDR3 bases: TGTGCCAGCAGTTTTTGGGCGGGACTGGGCGCCGGGGAGCTGTTTTTT. Its protein product is CASSFWAGLGAGELFF.

This clone has just one count. The chain joins TRBV18 to TRBJ2-7, with no clear D. This CDR3 has 17 residues. V gave up 5 bases and J gave up 0 bases, with 20 bases separating them. Germline V gene lookup returns CDR1 KGHSH and CDR2 LQKENI. CDR3: CASSTFPPSQVSYEQYF. The CDR3 DNA reads as TGTGCCAGCTCAACTTTTCCTCCTTCTCAGGTCTCCTACGAGCAGTACTTC.

Regarding this clone: Other DNA sequences in the same sample also yield this CDR3. The V and J genes are TRBV2 and TRBJ2-5; no definite D call. Germline CDR1 is SNHLY and CDR2 is FYNNEI. The CDR3 loop spans 12 amino acids. The V gene lost 3 bases and the J gene lost 4 bases, with 6 bases spanning the gap. The CDR3 sequence: CASSEGSETQYF. CDR3 coding DNA: TGTGCCAGCAGTGAGGGGTCAGAGACCCAGTACTTC.

The rearrangement joins TRBV5-4 to TRBJ1-2; D is possibly TRBD1 (5 bases). This CDR3 comprises 15 residues. Germline lookup yields CDR1 SGHNT and CDR2 YYREEE (reference sequence). Trimming took off 0 bases at V and 8 bases at J, with 17 bases between the two ends. CDR3: CASSLAIRGREGYTF. As DNA, the CDR3 is TGTGCCAGCAGCTTGGCAATTCGGGGGAGAGAGGGCTACACCTTC.

The V and J genes are TRBV11-3 and TRBJ2-7; D perhaps matches TRBD2 (5 bases). V was pared by 0 bases and J by 4 bases, with 13 bases between. The length of the CDR3 is 15 residues. CDR1 SGHNT and CDR2 YENEEA come from the germline V gene. The CDR3 nucleotides read TGTGCCAGCAGCTTAGAAACTCCTCGGGGATACGAGCAGTACTTC. It yields the protein CASSLETPRGYEQYF.

The CDR3 is CASSLRTSGRRDEQFF. In DNA form, the CDR3 reads TGTGCCAGCAGCTTACGGACTAGCGGGAGGAGGGATGAGCAGTTCTTC. The rearrangement links TRBV7-8 to TRBJ2-1, with 14 bases fitting TRBD2. The CDR3 spans 16 residues. In germline, CDR1 is SGHVS, CDR2 FQNEAQ. Germline trimming cut 2 bases from V and 8 bases from J; bases unmatched to any gene: 5.

V usage is TRBV30 and J usage is TRBJ1-2, with a weak D call TRBD1 (5 bases). There are 15 residues in the CDR3. V shed 3 bases and J shed 0 bases, with 14 bases lying between them. Germline V CDR1 and CDR2: GTSNPN, SVGIG (reference sequence). CDR3 in amino acids: CAWSEGTETNYGYTF. CDR3 DNA: TGTGCCTGGAGCGAAGGGACGGAGACTAACTATGGCTACACCTTC.

V gene TRBV15 combines with J gene TRBJ1-2; 7 bases agree with TRBD1. J lost 4 bases, V lost 0 bases, and 5 bases had no gene match. This CDR3 is built from 15 residues. Germline V gene lookup returns CDR1 LNHNV and CDR2 YYDKDF (reference sequence). CDR3 nucleotides: TGTGCCACCAGCAGAGATTTGGACAGGAGCTATGGCTACACCTTC. The encoded protein is CATSRDLDRSYGYTF.

V gene TRBV5-1 combines with J gene TRBJ2-3; D possibly uses TRBD1 or TRBD2 (5 bases each). Trimming stripped 2 bases from V and 0 bases from J, with 10 bases between. This CDR3 is 15 amino acids long. CDR1 SGHRS and CDR2 YFSETQ come from the germline V gene. CDR3 amino acids: CASSFLGASTDTQYF. The CDR3 bases are TGCGCCAGCAGCTTTCTCGGGGCTAGCACAGATACGCAGTATTTT. The variable domain in full, with the rest retrieved from reference TRBV5-1 and TRBJ2-3, is KAGVTQTPRYLIKTRGQQVTLSCSPISGHRSVSWYQQTPGQGLQFLFEYFSETQRNKGNFPGRFSGRQFSNSRSEMNVSTLELGDSALYLCASSFLGASTDTQYFGPGTRLTVL.

CDR3 region: CASSLVLAPGTSYEQYF. Written as DNA, the CDR3 is TGCGCCAGCAGCTTGGTCTTAGCCCCGGGAACATCGTACGAGCAGTACTTC. This chain uses TRBV5-1 with TRBJ2-7; D perhaps matches TRBD2 (5 bases). Trimming pared 0 bases from V and 4 bases from J, leaving 20 bases between. The germline gives CDR1 SGHRS, CDR2 YFSETQ. The CDR3 has 17 amino acids.

The chain uses TRBV28 and TRBJ2-1; 14 nucleotides agree with TRBD2. CDR1 and CDR2 from the germline V gene are MDHEN and SYDVKM. The V gene end was trimmed by 4 bases and the J gene end by 7 bases; junction bases not matched to a gene: 9. The CDR3 has 17 amino acids. The CDR3 bases are TGTGCCAGCAGTTCAACCGGGACTAGCGGGAGAGGGAATGAGCAGTTCTTC. Its protein product is CASSSTGTSGRGNEQFF. Full variable domain (remainder filled in from reference TRBV28 and TRBJ2-1): DVKVTQSSRYLVKRTGEKVFLECVQDMDHENMFWYRQDPGLGLRLIYFSYDVKMKEKGDIPEGYSVSREKKERFSLILESASTNQTSMYLCASSSTGTSGRGNEQFFGPGTRLTVL.

CDR3 in DNA: TGTGCCAGCAGCTTTTCAGGGGTCCACGAGCAGTACTTC. Translation: CASSFSGVHEQYF. The V gene is TRBV5-8, the J gene TRBJ2-7; D may be TRBD1 (6 bases). The V end was cut by 2 bases, the J end by 5 bases, with 11 bases between. The CDR3 spans 13 residues. The germline CDR1 and CDR2 sequences are SGHTS and YDEGEE.

The chain employs TRBV19 and TRBJ2-2; 7 bases line up with TRBD2. CDR3 length: 15 residues. Per the germline V gene, CDR1 is LNHDA and CDR2 is SQIVND (reference sequence). V lost 5 bases to trimming and J lost 2 bases; unmatched junction nucleotides: 5. Here the CDR3 DNA reads TGTGCCAGTAGTTCCCGGGGGGAAAACACCGGGGAGCTGTTTTTT. This sequence encodes CASSSRGENTGELFF.

The J gene is TRBJ2-5, the V gene TRBV2; D call uncertain. V was trimmed by 4 bases and J by 1 base, leaving 7 bases between them. This CDR3 is 13 amino acids long. Germline-derived CDR1 and CDR2 are SNHLY and FYNNEI. CDR3 in amino acids: CASSASTQETQYF. The CDR3 bases are TGTGCCAGCAGTGCGAGCACCCAAGAGACCCAGTACTTC.

V usage is TRBV29-1 and J usage is TRBJ1-5; 9 nucleotides line up with TRBD1. Germline CDR1 SQVTM, CDR2 ANQGSEA. CDR3 length: 13 amino acids. The J segment lost 4 bases and the V segment lost 4 bases, leaving 2 bases of the junction unmatched. In DNA form, the CDR3 reads TGCAGCGTTGCGGGACAGGGAAATCAGCCCCAGCATTTT. Its translation: CSVAGQGNQPQHF.